There are many counts of the clone carrying this T cell receptor (beta chain). The antigen is undetermined. This CDR3 is 16 amino acids long. V dropped 1 base and J dropped 0; count of bases not matched to a gene: 4. The V gene's germline CDR1 is SEHNR and CDR2 FQNEAQ (reference sequence). Researchers took RNA transcripts and amplified the TCR beta CDR3 regions from them. A first-round RT-PCR of the TCR CDR3 used the HTBI primer set. TCRdb itself ran the multiplex PCR reads through MiXCR, one entry per CDR3 protein. In the table there are 250,000 to 400,000 distinct CDR3 sequences, roughly 15% of which are singletons. The record originates from a study of T cells in Graves' hyperthyroidism and ophthalmopathy. Broader study findings: Blood also contained most expanded thyroid clonotypes above 0.001.

The study left out patients who had uncontrolled infection, other autoimmune disease, pregnancy or lactation. Source material for PBMCs was more than 7.5 ml fresh peripheral blood. The receptor comes from a woman in her 40s with Graves' ophthalmopathy. This sequence joins TRBV7-9 and TRBJ2-5, with 8 nucleotides matching TRBD1. Sequencing was done on a sample of blood. CDR3 sequence reads: CASSLGQTGDQETQYF. DNA of the CDR3: TGTGCCAGCAGCTTAGGGCAGACAGGGGACCAAGAGACCCAGTACTTC. Full variable domain (remainder filled in from reference TRBV7-9 and TRBJ2-5): DTGVSQNPRHKITKRGQNVTFRCDPISEHNRLYWYRQTLGQGPEFLTYFQNEAQLEKSRLLSDRFSAERPKGSFSTLEIQRTEQGDSAMYLCASSLGQTGDQETQYFGPGTRLLVL.